This entry lists 30 T cell receptor beta chains sequenced from one sample in a study of blood T cell repertoires in COVID-19. Produced via immunoSEQ multiplex PCR; TCRdb's table is partial and in-frame only. The table records some 400,000 clones, about 89% of them present only once. Material for sequencing was peripheral blood. The receptors shown here come from a woman in her twenties or thirties with COVID-19, enrolled during active disease.

This clone has only one observation. The chain links TRBV9 to TRBJ2-1, with 7 nucleotides matching TRBD2. The trim removed 2 bases at V and 1 base at J, leaving 3 bases unmatched. Germline V gives CDR1 SGDLS, CDR2 YYNGEE. The CDR3 extends over 15 amino acids. CDR3 amino acids: CASSVFSGSYNEQFF. The CDR3 region has the DNA TGTGCCAGCAGCGTCTTTAGCGGGTCCTACAATGAGCAGTTCTTC.

The genes are TRBV27 and TRBJ1-5; a weak D match, TRBD1 (5 bases). V lost 7 bases and J 2 bases, leaving 12 bases between the germline ends. The germline V gene encodes CDR1 MNHEY and CDR2 SMNVEV (reference sequence). The length of the CDR3 is 14 residues. CDR3 coding DNA: TGTGCCAGCACCTCCCGGGGGGGCAATCAGCCCCAGCATTTT. This encodes CASTSRGGNQPQHF.

This clone was counted once. The chain carries TRBV28 and TRBJ1-1, with D uncertain. V was shortened by 6 bases and J by 2 bases, with 7 bases between the two germline ends. CDR3 size: 12 residues. From germline, CDR1 is MDHEN and CDR2 SYDVKM. DNA of the CDR3: TGTGCCAGCAGCCCACTCAACACTGAAGCTTTCTTT. Translation gives CASSPLNTEAFF.

This sequence joins TRBV10-3 and TRBJ2-7; 8 nucleotides line up with TRBD1. V trimming: 6 bases; J trimming: 0 bases; junction bases outside the gene matches: 4. Germline V lookup: CDR1 ENHRY, CDR2 SYGVKD. CDR3 length equals 14 residues. The CDR3 reads CAIRRQGSSYEQYF. Written as DNA, the CDR3 is TGTGCCATCAGGCGACAGGGGAGCTCCTACGAGCAGTACTTC.

This clone showed up just a few times. V usage is TRBV7-2 and J usage is TRBJ2-3; TRBD1 matches 10 bases. The V gene end was trimmed by 8 bases and the J gene end by 0 bases; junction bases not matched to a gene: 8. Germline CDR1 SGHTA, CDR2 FQGNSA. The CDR3 totals 16 residues. The CDR3 DNA reads TGTGCCAGCGGGGACAGGGGAGATGCGAGCACAGATACGCAGTATTTT. Its protein is CASGDRGDASTDTQYF.

The J gene is TRBJ1-3, the V gene TRBV2; D not resolved. V lost 0 bases, J lost 0 bases, and 6 bases lay in between. This CDR3 region has 15 residues. The V gene's germline CDR1 is SNHLY and CDR2 FYNNEI. Written as DNA, the CDR3 is TGTGCCAGCAGTGAAGCCCGGAGCTCTGGAAACACCATATATTTT. This codes for CASSEARSSGNTIYF.

In regard to this clone: Germline is not matched at one junction end, which may reflect a read error. The chain employs TRBV28 and TRBJ1-5; the match to TRBD1 covers 7 bases. The CDR3 sequence is 16 residues long. Per germline, CDR1 MDHEN and CDR2 SYDVKM. The CDR3 loop is CVSISTGASGNQPQHF. The CDR3 nucleotides read TGTGTCAGCATCTCAACAGGGGCTTCGGGCAATCAGCCCCAGCATTTT.

Details on this clone: An end of the junction does not agree with germline; a read error may underlie this. This chain uses TRBV28 with TRBJ1-1, with a possible D match to TRBD1 (6 bases). There are 14 residues in the CDR3. Germline-derived CDR1 and CDR2 are MDHEN and SYDVKM. For the CDR3, the DNA is TGTGCCCGCAGTTTAGGGGGGGGGCTTCGTGGAGCTTTCTTT. It translates to CARSLGGGLRGAFF.

V and J are TRBV4-3 and TRBJ2-3, with 9 bases fitting TRBD2. The CDR3 is 13 residues long. Germline CDR1 reads LGHNA; CDR2 reads YSLEER. V was pared by 3 bases and J by 8 bases, with 3 bases of the junction left unmatched. CDR3 sequence: CASSQGLAPTQYF. CDR3 DNA: TGCGCCAGCAGCCAGGGACTAGCTCCTACGCAGTATTTT.

The chain is built from TRBV2 and TRBJ2-3; weak D call: TRBD2 (6 bases). The CDR3 length is 14 residues. The germline V gene encodes CDR1 SNHLY and CDR2 FYNNEI. The V end was cut by 4 bases, the J end by 1 base, with 9 bases between. In DNA, the CDR3 is TGTGCCAGCAGTGCGGGAGTGGGCACAGATACGCAGTATTTT. It codes for CASSAGVGTDTQYF.

The chain joins TRBV6-5 to TRBJ2-3; 10 bases align to TRBD2. Germline CDR1 MNHEY, CDR2 SVGAGI. CDR3 length equals 15 residues. V dropped 6 bases and J dropped 0; count of bases not matched to a gene: 3. CDR3 loop: CASRLAGLSTDTQYF. The CDR3 nucleotides read TGTGCCAGCAGACTAGCGGGACTAAGCACAGATACGCAGTATTTT.

The count of this clone is one. V gene TRBV2 combines with J gene TRBJ1-4; D unresolved. V lost 8 bases and J 8 bases, leaving 6 bases between the germline ends. In germline, CDR1 is SNHLY, CDR2 FYNNEI. CDR3 size: 10 residues. The CDR3 DNA is TGTGCCAGCCGACTAGAAAAACTGTTTTTT. This encodes CASRLEKLFF. Full variable domain (rest looked up from reference TRBV2 and TRBJ1-4): EPEVTQTPSHQVTQMGQEVILRCVPISNHLYFYWYRQILGQKVEFLVSFYNNEISEKSEIFDDQFSVERPDGSNFTLKIRSTKLEDSAMYFCASRLEKLFFGSGTQLSVL.

The chain links TRBV5-1 to TRBJ2-2; possible D gene TRBD1, 6 bases. CDR1 is SGHRS and CDR2 is YFSETQ in the germline V gene. V gave up 4 bases and J gave up 5 bases, with 18 bases separating them. The CDR3 runs 16 residues. CDR3 region: CASSVSGTFGTGELFF. In DNA, the CDR3 is TGCGCCAGCAGCGTTTCCGGGACATTCGGTACCGGGGAGCTGTTTTTT. Variable domain in full (rest from reference TRBV5-1 and TRBJ2-2): KAGVTQTPRYLIKTRGQQVTLSCSPISGHRSVSWYQQTPGQGLQFLFEYFSETQRNKGNFPGRFSGRQFSNSRSEMNVSTLELGDSALYLCASSVSGTFGTGELFFGEGSRLTVL.

The CDR3 reads CASSQDRGYEQYF. The CDR3 coding sequence is TGTGCCAGTAGCCAGGACAGGGGCTACGAGCAGTACTTC. The gene calls are TRBV19 and TRBJ2-7; 9 bases align to TRBD1. The CDR3 runs to 13 residues. With V trimmed by 6 bases and J by 3 bases, 3 bases remained unmatched. CDR1 is LNHDA, CDR2 SQIVND, per germline (reference sequence). The full variable domain, rest sourced from reference TRBV19 and TRBJ2-7, is DGGITQSPKYLFRKEGQNVTLSCEQNLNHDAMYWYRQDPGQGLRLIYYSQIVNDFQKGDIAEGYSVSREKKESFPLTVTSAQKNPTAFYLCASSQDRGYEQYFGPGTRLTVT.

On this clone itself: Additional DNA sequences in this sample encode the identical CDR3. The chain recombines TRBV12-3 or TRBV12-4 with TRBJ1-1, with a tentative D call TRBD1 (5 bases). V shed 1 base and J shed 5 bases, with 8 bases lying between them. The CDR3 runs 13 residues. CDR3 residues: CASSLGGGTEAFF. For the CDR3, the DNA is TGTGCCAGCAGTTTAGGGGGGGGTACTGAAGCTTTCTTT.

The chain has TRBV5-1 and TRBJ2-3, with 13 bases matching TRBD2. The germline V gene has CDR1 SGHRS and CDR2 YFSETQ. The CDR3 is 17 residues long. Trimming at V came to 3 bases and at J to 1 base, leaving 5 bases not matched to a gene. In nucleotides, the CDR3 is TGCGCCAGCAGCTGGGGGACTAGCGGGATGGGCACAGATACGCAGTATTTT. It codes for CASSWGTSGMGTDTQYF.

The chain uses TRBV7-8 and TRBJ1-5; 7 positions match TRBD1. The CDR3 loop spans 16 amino acids. Germline V gene sequence: CDR1 SGHVS, CDR2 FQNEAQ. V lost 1 base, J lost 7 bases, and 10 bases stayed unmatched. In DNA, the CDR3 is TGTGCCAGCAGCTTAGAGAGGGGGCGCCGGGAACAGCCCCAGCATTTT. Amino acid sequence: CASSLERGRREQPQHF. Using reference TRBV7-8 and TRBJ1-5 for the parts outside the CDR3, the full variable domain is GAGVSQSPRYKVAKRGQDVALRCDPISGHVSLFWYQQALGQGPEFLTYFQNEAQLDKSGLPSDRFFAERPEGSVSTLKIQRTQQEDSAVYLCASSLERGRREQPQHFGDGTRLSIL.

The J gene is TRBJ1-4, the V gene TRBV7-9; D is ambiguous. Trimming took off 6 bases at V and 3 bases at J, with 14 bases between the two ends. There are 15 residues in the CDR3. Germline CDR1 reads SEHNR; CDR2 reads FQNEAQ (reference sequence). CDR3 DNA: TGTGCCAGCAGTGGAGGGAATGCGGCTAATGAAAAACTGTTTTTT. This sequence encodes CASSGGNAANEKLFF.

The chain uses TRBV29-1 and TRBJ2-2; 7 bases fit TRBD2. With 5 bases clipped from V and 3 bases from J, the junction kept 6 bases outside the gene matches. The CDR3 spans 14 residues. In germline, CDR1 is SQVTM, CDR2 ANQGSEA. The CDR3 nucleotides are TGCAGCGTTCCCCGTGGGAGGGACACCGGGGAGCTGTTTTTT. Its translation: CSVPRGRDTGELFF.

The rearrangement links TRBV11-3 to TRBJ2-1, with 9 nucleotides matching TRBD2. Germline V gives CDR1 SGHNT, CDR2 YENEEA. V shed 4 bases, J shed 1 base, and the junction held 5 bases outside the gene matches. This CDR3 contains 16 residues. The CDR3 spells CASSSSAGGSYNEQFF. DNA of the CDR3: TGTGCCAGCAGCTCATCAGCGGGAGGTTCCTACAATGAGCAGTTCTTC.

V is TRBV7-2 and J is TRBJ1-2, with TRBD1 identical over 9 bases. Germline V lookup: CDR1 SGHTA, CDR2 FQGNSA. V gave up 1 base and J gave up 4 bases; unmatched junction bases: 7. This CDR3 comprises 16 residues. The CDR3 DNA follows: TGTGCCAGCAGCTTAGAAAGAACAGGGGGCGGCTATGGCTACACCTTC. Translated, it gives CASSLERTGGGYGYTF.

The chain carries TRBV5-1 and TRBJ2-2; 9 bases are a match to TRBD1. Losses at the gene ends were 1 base for V and 5 bases for J; bases not matched to a gene: 6. Looked up from germline, CDR1 is SGHRS and CDR2 is YFSETQ. CDR3 size: 16 residues. The CDR3 spells CASSLTGQGLTGELFF. Here the CDR3 DNA reads TGCGCCAGCAGCTTGACGGGACAGGGCTTGACCGGGGAGCTGTTTTTT.

The rearrangement joins TRBV29-1 to TRBJ2-7, with TRBD2 identical over 11 bases. In germline, CDR1 is SQVTM, CDR2 ANQGSEA. The ends lost 6 bases at V and 0 bases at J; junction bases unmatched: 7. The CDR3 loop spans 15 amino acids. CDR3 amino acids: CSVRRLAGSSYEQYF. Written as DNA, the CDR3 is TGCAGCGTGAGGCGACTAGCGGGAAGCTCCTACGAGCAGTACTTC.

CDR3 sequence (DNA): TGTGCCAGTAGTCAGGGCCCCCTCTCCTACGAGCAGTACTTC. It encodes CASSQGPLSYEQYF. The chain carries TRBV19 and TRBJ2-7, with TRBD1 as a possible D gene (5 bases). This CDR3 spans 14 amino acids. The germline CDR1 and CDR2 sequences are LNHDA and SQIVND (reference sequence). V was shortened by 5 bases and J by 0 bases, with 11 bases between the two germline ends.

The rearrangement links TRBV28 to TRBJ2-3, with 8 bases that match TRBD1. This CDR3 contains 15 residues. The ends lost 6 bases at V and 7 bases at J; junction bases unmatched: 12. CDR1 MDHEN and CDR2 SYDVKM come from the germline V gene. The CDR3 loop is CASSPAGTGLNTQYF. In DNA, the CDR3 is TGTGCCAGCAGCCCGGCCGGGACAGGACTTAATACGCAGTATTTT.

In this sample, this clone turned up once. The V and J genes are TRBV3-1 (or the pseudogene TRBV3-2) and TRBJ2-2; no firm D call. Germline CDR1 reads LGHDT; CDR2 reads YNNKEL (reference sequence). V dropped 3 bases and J dropped 8 bases, with 7 bases sitting between them. The CDR3 is 12 amino acids. CDR3 in DNA: TGTGCCAGCAGCCATATTTCTGGGGAGCTGTTTTTT. It is translated as CASSHISGELFF.

V usage is TRBV14 and J usage is TRBJ2-2, with no clear D. The CDR3 has 13 residues. In germline, CDR1 is SGHDN, CDR2 FVKESK. Trimming took off 8 bases at V and 0 bases at J, with 7 bases between the two ends. The CDR3 sequence: CASAAANTGELFF. CDR3 DNA: TGTGCCAGCGCTGCAGCGAACACCGGGGAGCTGTTTTTT.

J is TRBJ1-1 and V is TRBV6-5; TRBD1 agrees at 9 bases. V was pared by 4 bases and J by 4 bases, with 1 base of the junction left unmatched. The CDR3 contains 13 residues. Germline assignment: CDR1 MNHEY and CDR2 SVGAGI. Here the CDR3 DNA reads TGTGCCAGCAGTTCGGACAGGGGCACTGAAGCTTTCTTT. This encodes CASSSDRGTEAFF.

This rearrangement joins TRBV7-9 to TRBJ2-7; 9 bases fit TRBD1. The CDR3 consists of 16 residues. With 1 base clipped from V and 5 bases from J, the junction kept 9 bases outside the gene matches. CDR1 and CDR2 from the germline V gene are SEHNR and FQNEAQ (reference sequence). CDR3 sequence (DNA): TGTGCCAGCAGCTTAGGCGTTGGGACAGGGATCCACGAGCAGTACTTC. This gives the protein CASSLGVGTGIHEQYF.

This clone has only one observation. The V call is TRBV2, the J call TRBJ2-5; 8 bases agree with TRBD1. CDR3 size: 14 residues. V trimming: 10 bases; J trimming: 5 bases; junction bases outside the gene matches: 12. Germline CDR1 is SNHLY and CDR2 is FYNNEI. The CDR3 loop reads CATQRTGSTETQYF. CDR3 DNA: TGTGCCACCCAGCGGACAGGGTCGACGGAGACCCAGTACTTC.